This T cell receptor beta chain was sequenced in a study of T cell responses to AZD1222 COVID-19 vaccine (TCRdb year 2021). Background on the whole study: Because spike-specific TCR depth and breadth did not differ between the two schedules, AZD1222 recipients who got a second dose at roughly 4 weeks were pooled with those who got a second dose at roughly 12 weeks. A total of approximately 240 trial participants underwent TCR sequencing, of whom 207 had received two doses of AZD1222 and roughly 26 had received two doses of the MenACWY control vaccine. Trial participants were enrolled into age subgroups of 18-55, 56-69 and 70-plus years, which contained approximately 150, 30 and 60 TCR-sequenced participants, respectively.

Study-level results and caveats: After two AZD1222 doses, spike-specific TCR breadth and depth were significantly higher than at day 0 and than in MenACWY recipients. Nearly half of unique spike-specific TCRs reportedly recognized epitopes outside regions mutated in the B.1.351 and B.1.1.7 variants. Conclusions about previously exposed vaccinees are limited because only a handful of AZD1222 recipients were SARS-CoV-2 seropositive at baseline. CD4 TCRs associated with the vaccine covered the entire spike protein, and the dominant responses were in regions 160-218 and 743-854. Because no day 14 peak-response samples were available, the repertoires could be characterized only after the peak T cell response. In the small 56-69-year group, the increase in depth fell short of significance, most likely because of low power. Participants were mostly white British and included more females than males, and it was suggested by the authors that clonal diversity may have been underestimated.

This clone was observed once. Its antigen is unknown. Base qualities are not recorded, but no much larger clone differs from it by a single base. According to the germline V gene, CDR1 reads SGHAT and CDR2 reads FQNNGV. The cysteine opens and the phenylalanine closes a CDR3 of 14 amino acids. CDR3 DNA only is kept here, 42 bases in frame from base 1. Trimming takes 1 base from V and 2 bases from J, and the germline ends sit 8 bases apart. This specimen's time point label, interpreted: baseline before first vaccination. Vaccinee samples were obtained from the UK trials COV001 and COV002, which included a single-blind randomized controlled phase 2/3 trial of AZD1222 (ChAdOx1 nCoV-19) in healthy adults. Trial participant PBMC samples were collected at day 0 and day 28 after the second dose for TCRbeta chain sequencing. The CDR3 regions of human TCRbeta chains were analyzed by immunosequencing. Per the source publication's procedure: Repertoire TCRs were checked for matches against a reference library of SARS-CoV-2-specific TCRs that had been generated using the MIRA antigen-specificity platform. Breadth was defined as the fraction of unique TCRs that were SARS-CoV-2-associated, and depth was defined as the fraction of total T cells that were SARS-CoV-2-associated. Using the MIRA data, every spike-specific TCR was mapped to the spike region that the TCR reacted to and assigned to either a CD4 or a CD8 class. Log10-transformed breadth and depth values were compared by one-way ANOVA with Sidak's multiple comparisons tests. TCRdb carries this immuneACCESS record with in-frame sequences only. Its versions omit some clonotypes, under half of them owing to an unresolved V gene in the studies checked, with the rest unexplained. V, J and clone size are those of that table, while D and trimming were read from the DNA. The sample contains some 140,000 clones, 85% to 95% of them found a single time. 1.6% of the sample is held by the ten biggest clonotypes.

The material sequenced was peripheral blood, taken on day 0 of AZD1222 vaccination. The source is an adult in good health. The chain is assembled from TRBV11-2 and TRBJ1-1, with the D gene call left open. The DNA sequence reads TGTGCCAGCAGCTTAGGCCAGGCAAACACTGAAGCTTTCTTT. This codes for CASSLGQANTEAFF.